This T cell receptor beta chain was captured by sequencing in a study of T cell responses to AZD1222 COVID-19 vaccine. Here immunoSEQ multiplex PCR was the method, and the copy in TCRdb shows in-frame clones only, minus some. This table holds roughly 67,000 clones, around nine tenths found once. About this clone itself: At one of its ends the junction is not consistent with the germline gene, which may arise from a read error.

Germline V gene data show CDR1 as SEHNR and CDR2 as FQNEAQ (reference sequence). This CDR3 has 12 residues. The chain employs TRBV7-9 and TRBJ1-2; 7 bases line up with TRBD1. Source: peripheral blood, taken on day 0 of AZD1222 vaccination. The receptor's source is an adult in good health. DNA of the CDR3: TGTGCCAGCAGCTTAGGCAGGGGGACAGCGATCTTC. Its translation: CASSLGRGTAIF.